This section outlines one T cell receptor (beta chain) sequence together with its context. TCRdb's copy holds only in-frame clones and misses some; the assay was immunoSEQ multiplex PCR. The table has around 250,000 clones, 82% seen once; the top ten hold more than 10%. The data were taken from a study of control samples from healthy donors and cancer patients. CDR3 size: 16 residues. CDR1 is SGHDT and CDR2 is YYEEEE in the germline V gene. V was clipped by 4 bases and J by 2 bases, with 18 bases between them. Material: PBMCs. The receptor comes from a woman aged 55-75 years with lung cancer. The gene calls are TRBV5-6 and TRBJ1-2; D may be TRBD1 (5 bases). The CDR3, as DNA: TGTGCCAGCAGCCCCCCCCTCGCAGGGATGAACTATGGCTACACCTTC. It encodes CASSPPLAGMNYGYTF.